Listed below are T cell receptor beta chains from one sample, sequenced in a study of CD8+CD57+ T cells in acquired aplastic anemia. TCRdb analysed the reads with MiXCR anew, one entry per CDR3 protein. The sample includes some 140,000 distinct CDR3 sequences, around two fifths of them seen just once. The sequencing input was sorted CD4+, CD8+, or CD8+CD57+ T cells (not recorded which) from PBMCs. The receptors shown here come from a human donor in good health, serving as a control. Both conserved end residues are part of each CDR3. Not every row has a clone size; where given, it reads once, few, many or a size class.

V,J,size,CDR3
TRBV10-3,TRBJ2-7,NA,CAITSTSTDEQYF
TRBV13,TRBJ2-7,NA,CASSGLAGGGEQYF
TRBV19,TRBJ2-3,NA,CATASTTDTQYF
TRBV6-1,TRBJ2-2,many,CASSWRTSSDGELFF
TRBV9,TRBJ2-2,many,CASSVGPSATGELFF
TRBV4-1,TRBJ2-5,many,CASSQDPGQGHQTQYF
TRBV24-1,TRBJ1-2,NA,CATSDPRTGGRGYTF
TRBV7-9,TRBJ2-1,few,CASRLGYPISEQFF
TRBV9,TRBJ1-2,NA,CASSEEREANYGYTF
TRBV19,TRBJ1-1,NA,CARPEAFF
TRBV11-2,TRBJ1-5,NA,CASSSSGGNQPQHF
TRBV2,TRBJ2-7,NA,CASRDRGRPEQYF
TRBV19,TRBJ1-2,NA,CASSMSDRGSYGYTF
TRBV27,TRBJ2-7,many,CASRLQRGVTYEQYF
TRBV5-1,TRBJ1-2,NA,CASTDGQAAGYGYTF
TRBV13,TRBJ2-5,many,CASSPGPRGTQYF
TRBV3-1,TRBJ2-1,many,CASSQLLDTEQFF
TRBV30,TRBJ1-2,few,CACSFGGTRYGYTF